This T cell receptor beta chain was sequenced in a study of blood T cell repertoires in COVID-19. Study at large: Samples of COVID-19 (acute and convalescent) were obtained from the United States, Italy and Spain.

CDR1 is SEHNR and CDR2 is FQNEAQ in the germline V gene (reference sequence). CDR3 length equals 15 residues. The V segment lost 7 bases and the J segment 6 bases; nucleotides outside the gene matches: 9. TCRdb keeps only in-frame clones here, not all; method: immunoSEQ multiplex PCR. Of roughly 210,000 clones in the sample, about 85% are singletons; the top ten hold over 9.5%. This receptor was obtained from a woman older than 75 with COVID-19, enrolled during active disease. Sequencing was carried out using peripheral blood. This chain links TRBV7-9 with TRBJ1-6, with TRBD1 identical over 7 bases. The CDR3 spells CASTAQGDSNSPLHF. The CDR3 DNA sequence: TGTGCCAGCACGGCTCAGGGGGACAGTAATTCACCCCTCCACTTT.